This TCR beta chain was recovered during a study of blood T cell repertoires in COVID-19. Across the study: Acute and convalescent COVID-19 specimens originated in the United States, Italy and Spain.

V lost 5 bases and J lost 4, with 32 bases in between. The CDR3 is made up of 20 amino acids. Germline CDR1 is SGHRS and CDR2 is YFSETQ. Sequencing used immunoSEQ multiplex PCR; TCRdb keeps in-frame clones, though not all of them. This sample has around 300,000 clones; around 90% occur once, and the top ten carry about 0.94%. The sample consisted of peripheral blood. The chain has TRBV5-1 and TRBJ2-3, with a tentative D call TRBD1 (6 bases). The sequence derives from a woman between 40 and 55 years old who had recovered from COVID-19. CDR3 amino acids: CASRPLVPIQGPFGSDTQYF. The DNA for the CDR3 is TGCGCCAGCAGACCGTTGGTCCCGATTCAGGGGCCCTTTGGTTCAGATACGCAGTATTTT.